This TCR beta chain was retrieved from a study of blood T cell repertoires in COVID-19. Study in general: The United States, Italy and Spain supplied acute and convalescent COVID-19 samples. PBMCs, B-cell-depleted T cells, or T cells provided the cDNA or gDNA that made up the material.

Germline V gene lookup returns CDR1 LGHNA and CDR2 YNFKEQ. CDR3 length equals 19 residues. V was cut by 1 base and J by 2 bases, with 21 bases left in between. The authors' processing: Quantification of nucleated cells was approximated via reference gene primer amplification. Method: immunoSEQ multiplex PCR; TCRdb's copy keeps in-frame clones and lacks some. V and J calls and clone size are those listed in that table; D and trimming were worked out from the DNA. Of 35,000 to 50,000 clones listed, around 88% are singletons. The rearrangement joins TRBV4-2 to TRBJ1-5, with a possible D match to TRBD1 (6 bases). Sequenced sample: peripheral blood. The clonotype was recovered from a woman of 80 years or more with acute or convalescent COVID-19. CDR3 sequence: CASSQGLSGVGVGNQPQHF. The CDR3 DNA is TGTGCCAGCAGCCAAGGTTTGTCAGGGGTTGGTGTAGGCAATCAGCCCCAGCATTTT.